One and the same sample provided the 9 T cell receptor beta chains below, sequenced in a study of blood T cell repertoires in COVID-19. Method: immunoSEQ multiplex PCR; TCRdb's copy keeps in-frame clones and lacks some. This table holds approximately 390,000 clones, around 87% found once. Sequenced material: peripheral blood. The receptors were gathered from a woman aged 60-70 years with COVID-19, enrolled during active disease.

The chain has TRBV5-4 and TRBJ2-5, with D possibly matching TRBD1 (6 bases). V lost 0 bases, J lost 7 bases, and 13 bases lay in between. This CDR3 spans 14 amino acids. Germline values: CDR1 SGHNT, CDR2 YYREEE (reference sequence). The CDR3 loop is CASSLVGAPMTQYF. Here the CDR3 DNA reads TGTGCCAGCAGCTTGGTGGGGGCTCCAATGACCCAGTACTTC.

This sequence joins TRBV19 and TRBJ1-1; 10 bases line up with TRBD1. CDR3 length: 15 residues. The J segment lost 1 base and the V segment lost 5 bases, leaving 4 bases of the junction unmatched. Germline CDR1 is LNHDA and CDR2 is SQIVND (reference sequence). The DNA of the CDR3 is TGTGCCAGTAGTCCGGACAGGGGGAAGAACACTGAAGCTTTCTTT. Its translation: CASSPDRGKNTEAFF.

This sequence joins TRBV4-2 and TRBJ1-2; 7 nucleotides align to TRBD1. Germline lookup yields CDR1 LGHNA and CDR2 YNFKEQ. This CDR3 comprises 15 residues. The junction had 8 bases not matched to a gene; V was cut back by 1 base and J by 6 bases. DNA of the CDR3: TGTGCCAGCAGCCAAGCCGTGACAGGGTGGGATGGCTACACCTTC. Amino acid sequence: CASSQAVTGWDGYTF.

This clone has at least ten counts. The rearrangement joins TRBV4-2 to TRBJ1-3; D gene ambiguous. Germline lookup yields CDR1 LGHNA and CDR2 YNFKEQ. Trimming removed 1 base at V and 4 bases at J, with 2 bases between. The CDR3 covers 12 residues. This CDR3 reads CASSQVGNTIYF. In DNA form, the CDR3 reads TGTGCCAGCAGCCAAGTAGGAAACACCATATATTTT.

The V call is TRBV5-4, the J call TRBJ1-2, with 10 bases that match TRBD1. Germline V CDR1 and CDR2: SGHNT, YYREEE (reference sequence). This CDR3 spans 16 amino acids. Losses at the gene ends were 0 bases for V and 3 bases for J; bases not matched to a gene: 5. This chain's CDR3 is CASSLGLGQGDYGYTF. For the CDR3, the DNA is TGTGCCAGCAGCTTGGGCCTAGGACAGGGGGACTATGGCTACACCTTC.

The chain couples TRBV28 to TRBJ1-2; D possibly corresponds to TRBD1 (5 bases). The V and J ends lost 4 bases and 5 bases respectively, with 17 bases between them. Germline lookup yields CDR1 MDHEN and CDR2 SYDVKM. The CDR3 spans 15 residues. The CDR3 nucleotides are TGTGCCAGCAGTTCTCAGGGAGGGATCTTATATGGCTACACCTTC. This sequence encodes CASSSQGGILYGYTF.

V and J are TRBV3-1 (or the pseudogene TRBV3-2) and TRBJ1-1; D gene unclear. The CDR3 has 14 residues. Trimming took off 2 bases at V and 8 bases at J, with 15 bases between the two ends. From germline, CDR1 is LGHDT and CDR2 YNNKEL (reference sequence). The CDR3 coding sequence is TGTGCCAGCAGCCAAAGAGCAGCAGCCGGGGAAGCTTTCTTT. Translating it yields CASSQRAAAGEAFF.

The gene calls are TRBV6-1 and TRBJ1-6; weak D call: TRBD1 (6 bases). The V end lost 3 bases, the J end lost 7 bases, and 10 bases lay between the germline ends. CDR1 and CDR2 from the germline V gene are MNHNS and SASEGT. The CDR3 has 14 residues. CDR3 sequence (DNA): TGTGCCAGCAGTGAGCGGACAGTAAATTCACCCCTCCACTTT. This sequence encodes CASSERTVNSPLHF.

With respect to this clone: The same CDR3 can be traced to other DNA sequences in this sample. The chain uses TRBV19 and TRBJ1-1, with D perhaps TRBD1 (5 bases). The CDR3 has 12 residues. V shed 2 bases and J shed 6 bases, with 7 bases lying between them. Germline V gene data show CDR1 as LNHDA and CDR2 as SQIVND (reference sequence). In nucleotides, the CDR3 is TGTGCCAGTAGTATAAGGGACTCTGAAGCTTTCTTT. It codes for CASSIRDSEAFF.